The next 27 T cell receptor beta chains were all read from a single sample in a study of cytomegalovirus exposure and HLA in healthy donors. 60 Vbeta and 13 Jbeta primers were used in PCR. Sequencing was performed with immunoSEQ multiplex PCR; in TCRdb, only in-frame clones are kept and a portion is missing. The sample consists of about 130,000 clones, roughly 79% of them appearing once. Sequencing input: PBMCs. Source of these receptors: a boy aged 2 to 9 in good health and CMV-seronegative.

This chain joins TRBV11-2 and TRBJ2-3; 15 positions agree with TRBD2. The germline gives CDR1 SGHAT, CDR2 FQNNGV. With 1 base clipped from V and 0 bases from J, the junction kept 5 bases outside the gene matches. The CDR3 covers 19 residues. The CDR3 sequence is CASSLGGLAGGTSTDTQYF. DNA of the CDR3: TGTGCCAGCAGCTTAGGGGGACTAGCGGGGGGTACTAGCACAGATACGCAGTATTTT. Using reference TRBV11-2 and TRBJ2-3 for the parts outside the CDR3, the full variable domain is EAGVAQSPRYKIIEKRQSVAFWCNPISGHATLYWYQQILGQGPKLLIQFQNNGVVDDSQLPKDRFSAERLKGVDSTLKIQPAKLEDSAVYLCASSLGGLAGGTSTDTQYFGPGTRLTVL.

The genes are TRBV6-5 and TRBJ2-3, with 8 bases fitting TRBD2. The trim removed 6 bases at V and 6 bases at J, leaving 11 bases unmatched. Germline V gives CDR1 MNHEY, CDR2 SVGAGI. The CDR3 spans 15 residues. The CDR3 nucleotides read TGTGCCAGCAGAAACCCGGGACTAGGTGATGATACGCAGTATTTT. Residues: CASRNPGLGDDTQYF.

The gene calls are TRBV6-5 and TRBJ2-1; D remains unclear. CDR3 length equals 13 residues. CDR1 MNHEY and CDR2 SVGAGI come from the germline V gene. Deletions cut 7 bases from V and 4 bases from J, with 11 bases between. The CDR3: CASTLGRYNEQFF. The CDR3 region has the DNA TGTGCCAGCACCCTTGGCAGATACAATGAGCAGTTCTTC.

The chain is built from TRBV6-1 and TRBJ1-2; D may be TRBD1 (5 bases). Trimming took off 1 base at V and 1 base at J, with 10 bases between the two ends. This CDR3 is built from 15 residues. In germline, CDR1 is MNHNS, CDR2 SASEGT. CDR3 bases: TGTGCCAGCAGTGAAGTGGGGGGACTTAACTATGGCTACACCTTC. This translates into CASSEVGGLNYGYTF.

This rearrangement joins TRBV5-1 to TRBJ2-5, with TRBD1 matching 10 bases. CDR3 length: 14 amino acids. V dropped 3 bases and J dropped 4; count of bases not matched to a gene: 3. The V gene's germline CDR1 is SGHRS and CDR2 YFSETQ. CDR3 bases: TGCGCCAGCAGCTCGGGACAGGGGAGAGAGACCCAGTACTTC. This gives the protein CASSSGQGRETQYF.

The CDR3 coding sequence is TGTGCCAGTAGTATGTCCAAAATCTATGGCTACACCTTC. This sequence encodes CASSMSKIYGYTF. The V gene is TRBV19, the J gene TRBJ1-2; D is uncertain. V was trimmed by 3 bases and J by 4 bases, leaving 9 bases between them. There are 13 residues in the CDR3. The germline V gene has CDR1 LNHDA and CDR2 SQIVND (reference sequence).

V and J are TRBV6-5 and TRBJ1-5, with D hard to call. The CDR3 length is 13 residues. Germline values: CDR1 MNHEY, CDR2 SVGAGI. The V end lost 5 bases, the J end lost 2 bases, and 7 bases lay between the germline ends. The CDR3 region has the DNA TGTGCCAGCAGTCAAATTGGCAATCAGCCCCAGCATTTT. Amino acid sequence: CASSQIGNQPQHF.

The gene calls are TRBV10-3 and TRBJ1-1, with D perhaps matching TRBD1 (6 bases). This CDR3 is built from 13 residues. The V end lost 6 bases, the J end lost 2 bases, and 10 bases lay between the germline ends. From germline, CDR1 is ENHRY and CDR2 SYGVKD. The chain's CDR3 is CAISGQINTEAFF. CDR3 sequence (DNA): TGTGCCATCAGCGGACAGATTAACACTGAAGCTTTCTTT.

This clone was counted only a few times. This rearrangement joins TRBV6-1 to TRBJ1-2, with 7 bases identical to TRBD1. V gave up 1 base and J gave up 5 bases; unmatched junction bases: 10. The V gene's germline CDR1 is MNHNS and CDR2 SASEGT. The CDR3 contains 16 residues. CDR3 sequence: CASSEGPGQISYGYTF. In nucleotides, the CDR3 is TGTGCCAGCAGTGAAGGGCCGGGACAGATATCATATGGCTACACCTTC.

This clone was seen more than once but under ten times. The V gene is TRBV2, the J gene TRBJ2-1, with 12 bases aligning to TRBD2. The length of the CDR3 is 18 residues. Germline loops: CDR1 SNHLY, CDR2 FYNNEI. The V and J ends lost 7 bases and 9 bases, in that order; junction bases with no gene match: 19. The CDR3 sequence: CASTSRTSGVLSQFEQFF. The CDR3 DNA sequence: TGTGCCAGCACAAGTCGGACTAGCGGGGTATTAAGCCAATTTGAGCAGTTCTTC. The complete variable domain, with remaining parts taken from reference TRBV2 and TRBJ2-1, reads EPEVTQTPSHQVTQMGQEVILRCVPISNHLYFYWYRQILGQKVEFLVSFYNNEISEKSEIFDDQFSVERPDGSNFTLKIRSTKLEDSAMYFCASTSRTSGVLSQFEQFFGPGTRLTVL.

The count of this clone is one. The genes are TRBV27 and TRBJ1-1, with D possibly matching TRBD1 (6 bases). Germline values: CDR1 MNHEY, CDR2 SMNVEV (reference sequence). With 3 bases removed from V and 5 bases from J, the gap between germline ends came to 10 bases. This CDR3 has 13 residues. The CDR3 region is CASSFSGETEAFF. CDR3 sequence (DNA): TGTGCCAGCAGTTTCTCAGGGGAGACTGAAGCTTTCTTT.

The gene calls are TRBV29-1 and TRBJ2-5; D not certain. The CDR3 totals 14 residues. Germline V CDR1 and CDR2: SQVTM, ANQGSEA. Trimming took 6 bases from V and 9 from J, leaving 23 bases between them. CDR3 DNA sequence: TGCAGCGTGGTCGATTATGGGTCCGATGAGGCCCAGTACTTC. This sequence encodes CSVVDYGSDEAQYF.

The chain couples TRBV18 to TRBJ1-3; D ambiguous. The CDR3 runs 15 residues. Trimming removed 6 bases from V and 0 bases from J, with 12 bases in between. Per the germline V gene, CDR1 is KGHSH and CDR2 is LQKENI. CDR3 sequence: CASSLGDISGNTIYF. The CDR3 DNA is TGTGCCAGCTCCTTAGGTGACATCTCTGGAAACACCATATATTTT.

This sequence joins TRBV7-2 and TRBJ1-1; a possible D gene is TRBD1 (5 bases). CDR1 is SGHTA, CDR2 FQGNSA, per germline. There are 13 residues in the CDR3. Trimming removed 2 bases at V and 3 bases at J, with 7 bases between. The DNA for the CDR3 is TGTGCCAGCAGCTTACAGGGCTACACTGAAGCTTTCTTT. Translated: CASSLQGYTEAFF.

The chain couples TRBV7-9 to TRBJ1-2; D perhaps matches TRBD1 (5 bases). The CDR3 length is 17 residues. The germline V gene has CDR1 SEHNR and CDR2 FQNEAQ (reference sequence). V lost 4 bases to trimming and J lost 4 bases, with 22 bases between them. The CDR3 spells CASSSKEGFEYFYGYTF. DNA of the CDR3: TGTGCCAGCAGCTCTAAGGAGGGGTTCGAATATTTCTATGGCTACACCTTC.

The V and J genes are TRBV5-1 and TRBJ1-1, with 8 bases fitting TRBD1. Germline V gene data show CDR1 as SGHRS and CDR2 as YFSETQ. This CDR3 has 15 amino acids. Trimming at V came to 0 bases and at J to 3 bases, leaving 4 bases not matched to a gene. In DNA, the CDR3 is TGCGCCAGCAGCTTGGGGGACAGGAGACACACTGAAGCTTTCTTT. Translation: CASSLGDRRHTEAFF.

This clone was seen just once. The chain carries TRBV30 and TRBJ1-4; tentatively, D is TRBD1 (5 bases). The CDR3 runs to 12 residues. CDR1 is GTSNPN, CDR2 SVGIG, per germline (reference sequence). Trimming cost V 5 bases and J 4 bases, with 8 bases left between them. As DNA, the CDR3 is TGTGCCTGGTGGGGGGATAATGAAAAACTGTTTTTT. This translates into CAWWGDNEKLFF.

The genes are TRBV2 and TRBJ1-2, with 7 bases fitting TRBD1. Germline values: CDR1 SNHLY, CDR2 FYNNEI. The CDR3 has 15 amino acids. V lost 3 bases and J lost 2; bases outside the gene matches: 6. CDR3 sequence (DNA): TGTGCCAGCAGTGACCCGGACAGGTTGAACTATGGCTACACCTTC. It encodes CASSDPDRLNYGYTF.

The chain has TRBV9 and TRBJ2-7, with a tentative D call TRBD2 (6 bases). Germline V lookup: CDR1 SGDLS, CDR2 YYNGEE. Trimming pared 4 bases from V and 5 bases from J, leaving 13 bases between. CDR3 length: 13 amino acids. CDR3 sequence reads: CASSPRPGDEQYV. CDR3 nucleotide sequence: TGTGCCAGCAGCCCCCGCCCGGGGGACGAGCAGTACGTC.

In its sample, this clone was seen once. The CDR3 loop is CASSQGPGTSGRSTDTQYF. CDR3 in DNA: TGTGCCAGCAGCCAAGGCCCCGGGACTAGCGGGAGAAGCACAGATACGCAGTATTTT. The gene calls are TRBV14 and TRBJ2-3; 14 positions agree with TRBD2. There are 19 residues in the CDR3. CDR1 and CDR2 from the germline V gene are SGHDN and FVKESK. The J segment lost 0 bases and the V segment lost 1 base, leaving 6 bases of the junction unmatched.

CDR3 coding DNA: TGCGCCAGCAGCCAAGATGGCAGGGACTATGGCTACACCTTC. It codes for CASSQDGRDYGYTF. V is TRBV4-1 and J is TRBJ1-2; possible D gene TRBD1, 5 bases. V lost 0 bases and J lost 3, with 8 bases in between. The germline V gene encodes CDR1 MGHRA and CDR2 YSYEKL. This CDR3 contains 14 residues.

V and J are TRBV29-1 and TRBJ2-7; maybe TRBD2 (6 bases). The ends were cut back, 7 bases at V and 4 bases at J, with 17 bases in the middle. Germline V lookup: CDR1 SQVTM, CDR2 ANQGSEA. There are 13 residues in the CDR3. In DNA form, the CDR3 reads TGCAGCGCTGCCGGGGGTCTAAGTTACGAGCAGTACTTC. As protein: CSAAGGLSYEQYF.

The chain joins TRBV11-3 to TRBJ2-5; TRBD2 aligns across 11 bases. This CDR3 spans 17 amino acids. Trimming removed 2 bases from V and 5 bases from J; junction bases left unmatched: 10. Germline V gene data show CDR1 as SGHNT and CDR2 as YENEEA. DNA for the CDR3: TGTGCCAGCAGCTTAACGCCCGGGACTAGCGGTGAGGAGACCCAGTACTTC. This encodes CASSLTPGTSGEETQYF.

This chain joins TRBV19 and TRBJ1-1; 7 nucleotides match TRBD1. Germline V gene data show CDR1 as LNHDA and CDR2 as SQIVND (reference sequence). With V trimmed by 3 bases and J by 1 base, 11 bases remained unmatched. This CDR3 contains 17 residues. DNA of the CDR3: TGTGCCAGTAGTATCGTGAGACAGGGTTGGGAGAACACTGAAGCTTTCTTT. It encodes CASSIVRQGWENTEAFF.

The CDR3 DNA reads TGTGCCAGCAGCCAAAGCGCAGATACGCAGTATTTT. It translates to CASSQSADTQYF. The V call is TRBV4-2, the J call TRBJ2-3; D unresolved. With 2 bases removed from V and 4 bases from J, the gap between germline ends came to 4 bases. This CDR3 contains 12 residues. Germline V CDR1 and CDR2: LGHNA, YNFKEQ.

The chain has TRBV2 and TRBJ1-1; perhaps TRBD1 as D (6 bases). This CDR3 contains 13 residues. The V and J ends lost 4 bases and 4 bases respectively, with 10 bases between them. Germline CDR1 reads SNHLY; CDR2 reads FYNNEI. The CDR3 region has the DNA TGTGCCAGCAGTGGGAGAGGGGGCACTGAAGCTTTCTTT. This gives the protein CASSGRGGTEAFF.

This chain connects TRBV20-1 to TRBJ2-5, with D unresolved. Germline CDR1 DFQATT, CDR2 SNEGSKA (reference sequence). Trimming cost V 3 bases and J 11 bases, with 10 bases left between them. This CDR3 is built from 10 residues. The CDR3: CSARVVEQYF. The CDR3, as DNA: TGCAGTGCTAGGGTGGTGGAGCAGTACTTC.